The 2 T cell receptor beta chains reported below all come from one sample, sequenced in a study of blood T cell repertoires in COVID-19. Sequencing was performed with immunoSEQ multiplex PCR; in TCRdb, only in-frame clones are kept and a portion is missing. The data contain roughly 140,000 clones, about nine tenths of them singletons. What was sequenced was peripheral blood. The origin of the receptors is a woman at least 80 years old with acute or convalescent COVID-19.

The chain uses TRBV18 and TRBJ1-4; tentatively, D is TRBD1 (6 bases). The CDR3 length is 15 residues. Germline CDR1 and CDR2: KGHSH and LQKENI. Trimming left V 6 bases short and J 5 bases short, with 16 bases between. The CDR3 coding sequence is TGTGCCAGCTCTCTGAATATGGACAGAAATGAAAAACTGTTTTTT. It encodes CASSLNMDRNEKLFF.

This clone was seen once. The chain uses TRBV10-1 and TRBJ2-3; possible D gene TRBD1, 6 bases. V gave up 5 bases and J gave up 8 bases, with 14 bases separating them. CDR3 size: 13 residues. Per the germline V gene, CDR1 is WNHNN and CDR2 is SYGVQD (reference sequence). CDR3 protein: CASSWTPQGTQYF. DNA of the CDR3: TGCGCCAGCAGTTGGACGCCACAGGGTACGCAGTATTTT.